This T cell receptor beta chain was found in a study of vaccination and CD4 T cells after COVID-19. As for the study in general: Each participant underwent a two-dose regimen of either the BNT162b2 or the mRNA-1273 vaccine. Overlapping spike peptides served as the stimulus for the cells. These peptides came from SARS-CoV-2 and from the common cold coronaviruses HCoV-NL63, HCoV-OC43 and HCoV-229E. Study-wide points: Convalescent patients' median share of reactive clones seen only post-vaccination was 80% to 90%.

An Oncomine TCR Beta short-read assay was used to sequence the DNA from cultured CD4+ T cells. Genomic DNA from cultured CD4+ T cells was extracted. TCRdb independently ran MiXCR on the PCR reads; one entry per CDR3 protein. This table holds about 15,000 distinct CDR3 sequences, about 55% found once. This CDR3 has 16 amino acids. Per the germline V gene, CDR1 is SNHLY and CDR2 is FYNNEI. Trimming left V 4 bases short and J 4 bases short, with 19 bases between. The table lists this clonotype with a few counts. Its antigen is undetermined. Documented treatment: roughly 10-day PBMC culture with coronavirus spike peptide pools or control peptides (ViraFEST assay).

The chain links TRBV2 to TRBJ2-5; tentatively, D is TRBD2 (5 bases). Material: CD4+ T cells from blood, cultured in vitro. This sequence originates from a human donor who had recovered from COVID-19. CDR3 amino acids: CASSGRRIIGGETQYF. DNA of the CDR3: TGTGCCAGCAGTGGGAGGAGGATAATCGGAGGAGAGACCCAGTACTTC.